The TCR beta chain under discussion was sequenced for a study of early T cells in non-severe SARS-CoV-2 infection. This CDR3 is built from 14 residues. Germline CDR1 and CDR2: SGHVS and FQNEAQ. Germline trimming cut 2 bases from V and 5 bases from J; bases unmatched to any gene: 4. The sample holds many counts of this clonotype. Individually, cDNA molecules had unique molecular identifiers attached to them. TCRdb recomputed calls from the 5' RACE reads with MiXCR, one row per CDR3 protein. The sample lists roughly 110,000 distinct CDR3 sequences; roughly 10% were seen once. Material for sequencing was whole blood. This receptor was taken from an adult who was a healthcare worker with PCR-confirmed SARS-CoV-2 infection or an uninfected control (not recorded which). V gene TRBV7-8 combines with J gene TRBJ1-1; TRBD1 matches 8 bases. The CDR3 DNA reads as TGTGCCAGCAGCTTAAACAGGGGGTGGACTGAAGCTTTCTTT. It specifies CASSLNRGWTEAFF.